A selection of T cell receptor beta chains follows, all from one sample in a study of shared T cell receptors in the human thymus. Measured with immunoSEQ multiplex PCR; TCRdb has only the in-frame clones, and not every one. The sample carries approximately 400,000 clones, roughly 94% recorded once. Material: thymocytes. These receptors all come from a human donor. The CDR3 runs from the conserved cysteine through the conserved F or W. D genes are given only for firm matches. Not every row has a clone size; where given, it reads once, few, many or a size class.

J gene	V gene	clone size	D gene	CDR3 protein	CDR3 DNA
TRBJ1-1	TRBV20-1	few	.	CSGWNTEAFF	TGCAGTGGTTGGAACACTGAAGCTTTCTTT
TRBJ2-5	TRBV7-3	once	.	CASSLKVGEETQYF	TGTGCCAGCAGCTTAAAGGTGGGAGAAGAGACCCAGTACTTC
TRBJ2-5	TRBV4-2	.	TRBD2	CASSRLLAGGPNQETQYF	TGTGCCAGCAGCCGTTTACTAGCGGGAGGGCCGAACCAAGAGACCCAGTACTTC
TRBJ1-5	TRBV7-8	.	.	CASSGGYNQPQHF	TGTGCCAGCAGCGGAGGGTACAATCAGCCCCAGCATTTT
TRBJ2-1	TRBV7-2	.	TRBD2	CASSLGGLAGDGEQFF	TGTGCCAGCAGCTTAGGGGGACTAGCGGGAGACGGTGAGCAGTTCTTC
TRBJ2-7	TRBV10-3	.	.	CAILDGSSYEQYF	TGTGCCATATTAGACGGCAGCTCCTACGAGCAGTACTTC
TRBJ2-4	TRBV28	.	.	CASGLANIQYF	TGTGCCAGCGGCCTAGCAAACATTCAGTACTTC
TRBJ2-5	TRBV5-8	once	TRBD1	CASSRTGEETQYF	TGTGCCAGCAGCCGGACAGGGGAAGAGACCCAGTACTTC
TRBJ1-5	TRBV15	.	.	CATSRVRNYSNQPQHF	TGTGCCACCAGCAGAGTTCGGAACTATAGCAATCAGCCCCAGCATTTT
TRBJ1-2	TRBV11-2	.	TRBD1	CASSSPGTALRFGYTF	TGTGCCAGCAGCAGTCCCGGGACAGCCTTACGGTTTGGCTACACCTTC
TRBJ2-7	TRBV28	.	TRBD1	CASSLPGQGAYEQYF	TGTGCCAGCAGTTTACCGGGACAGGGGGCTTACGAGCAGTACTTC
TRBJ1-1	TRBV27	.	TRBD1	CASSLKGRGMNTEAFF	TGTGCCAGCAGTTTAAAGGGCAGGGGGATGAACACTGAAGCTTTCTTT
TRBJ1-1	TRBV6-6	.	TRBD1	CASSYSVTGGTEAFF	TGTGCCAGCAGTTACTCTGTGACAGGGGGCACTGAAGCTTTCTTT
TRBJ1-5	TRBV6-1	.	.	CASSEWESQHF	TGTGCCAGCAGTGAATGGGAGTCACAGCATTTT
TRBJ2-7	TRBV7-2	.	TRBD1	CASSPRTGGYEQYF	TGTGCCAGCAGCCCGCGGACAGGGGGGTACGAGCAGTACTTC
TRBJ2-7	TRBV7-2	.	TRBD2	CASSHRLAGVGEQYF	TGTGCCAGCAGCCACAGACTAGCGGGAGTGGGCGAGCAGTACTTC
TRBJ1-2	TRBV28	.	.	CASSLLLRQPTNYGYTF	TGTGCCAGCAGTTTATTGTTGAGGCAGCCGACTAACTATGGCTACACCTTC
TRBJ2-1	TRBV7-9	.	TRBD2	CASSSGLAGVASLREQFF	TGTGCCAGCAGCTCGGGACTAGCGGGAGTCGCATCCCTCAGAGAGCAGTTCTTC
TRBJ2-7	TRBV30	.	.	CAWSVIRLTWYEQYF	TGTGCCTGGAGTGTAATCCGCCTTACGTGGTACGAGCAGTACTTC
TRBJ1-1	TRBV27	.	.	CASSPPGQNTEAFF	TGTGCCAGCAGCCCCCCGGGACAGAACACTGAAGCTTTCTTT